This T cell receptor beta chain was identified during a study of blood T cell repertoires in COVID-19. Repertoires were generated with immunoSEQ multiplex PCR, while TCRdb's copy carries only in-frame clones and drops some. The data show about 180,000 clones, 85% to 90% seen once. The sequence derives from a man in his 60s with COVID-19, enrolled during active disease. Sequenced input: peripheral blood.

The CDR3 here is CASSHKKTGVVDEQFF. The DNA of the CDR3 is TGTGCCAGCAGCCACAAGAAGACGGGAGTGGTAGATGAGCAGTTCTTC. The chain links TRBV3-1 (or the pseudogene TRBV3-2) to TRBJ2-1; maybe TRBD2 (6 bases). Germline CDR1 LGHDT, CDR2 YNNKEL (reference sequence). Trimming left V 3 bases short and J 8 bases short, with 20 bases between. This CDR3 region has 16 residues.